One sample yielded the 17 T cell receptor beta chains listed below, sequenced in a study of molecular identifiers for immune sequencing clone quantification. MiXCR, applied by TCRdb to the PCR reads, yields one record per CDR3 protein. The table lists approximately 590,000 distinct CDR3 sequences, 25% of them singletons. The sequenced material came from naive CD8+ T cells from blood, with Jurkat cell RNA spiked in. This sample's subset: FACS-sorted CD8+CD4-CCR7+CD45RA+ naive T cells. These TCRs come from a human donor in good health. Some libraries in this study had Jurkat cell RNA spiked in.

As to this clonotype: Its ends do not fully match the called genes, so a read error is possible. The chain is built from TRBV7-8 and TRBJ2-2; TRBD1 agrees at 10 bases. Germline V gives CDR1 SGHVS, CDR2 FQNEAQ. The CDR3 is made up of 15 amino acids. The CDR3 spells CASSPGTGDLGGLFF. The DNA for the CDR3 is TGTGCCAGCAGCCCGGGGACAGGGGACCTCGGGGGGCTGTTTTTT.

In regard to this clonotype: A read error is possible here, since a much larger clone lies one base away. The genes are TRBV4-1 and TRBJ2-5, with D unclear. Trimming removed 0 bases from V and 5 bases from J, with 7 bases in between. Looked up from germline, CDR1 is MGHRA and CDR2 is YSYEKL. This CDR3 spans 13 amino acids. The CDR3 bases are TGCGCCAGCAGCCAAGAGATCCATGAGACCCAGTACTTC. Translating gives CASSQEIHETQYF.

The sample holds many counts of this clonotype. Here the CDR3 DNA reads TGTGCCAGCAGTGCTACTAGCGGGGGCCCCGCCTACGAGCAGTACTTC. Protein: CASSATSGGPAYEQYF. This chain links TRBV6-1 with TRBJ2-7; 11 bases agree with TRBD2. CDR3 length: 16 residues. Germline lookup yields CDR1 MNHNS and CDR2 SASEGT. Trimming at V came to 4 bases and at J to 2 bases, leaving 7 bases not matched to a gene.

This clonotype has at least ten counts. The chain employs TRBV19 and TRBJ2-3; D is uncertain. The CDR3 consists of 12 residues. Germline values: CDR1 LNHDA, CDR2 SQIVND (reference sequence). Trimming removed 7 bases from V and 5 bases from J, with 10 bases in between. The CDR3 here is CASNLQGDTQYF. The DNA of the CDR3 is TGTGCCAGTAACCTTCAAGGAGATACGCAGTATTTT. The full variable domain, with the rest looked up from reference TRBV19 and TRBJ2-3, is DGGITQSPKYLFRKEGQNVTLSCEQNLNHDAMYWYRQDPGQGLRLIYYSQIVNDFQKGDIAEGYSVSREKKESFPLTVTSAQKNPTAFYLCASNLQGDTQYFGPGTRLTVL.

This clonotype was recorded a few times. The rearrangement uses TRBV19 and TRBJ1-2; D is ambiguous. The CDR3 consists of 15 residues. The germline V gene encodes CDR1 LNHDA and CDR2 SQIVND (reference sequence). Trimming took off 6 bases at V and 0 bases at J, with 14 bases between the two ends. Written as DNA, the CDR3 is TGTGCCAGTAGCCTTGAGGGATATACTAACTATGGCTACACCTTC. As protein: CASSLEGYTNYGYTF.

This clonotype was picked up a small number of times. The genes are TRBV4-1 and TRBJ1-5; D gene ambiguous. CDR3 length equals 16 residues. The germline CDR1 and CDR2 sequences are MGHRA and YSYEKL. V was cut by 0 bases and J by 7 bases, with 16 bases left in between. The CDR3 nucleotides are TGCGCCAGCAGCCAAGATGCCATGGTAGGGTTCCAGCCCCAGCATTTT. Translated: CASSQDAMVGFQPQHF.

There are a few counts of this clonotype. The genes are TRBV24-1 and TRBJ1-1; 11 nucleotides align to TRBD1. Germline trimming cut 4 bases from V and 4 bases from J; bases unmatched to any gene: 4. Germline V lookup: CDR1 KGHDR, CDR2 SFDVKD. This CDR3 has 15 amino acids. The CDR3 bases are TGTGCCACCAGTGACCCCGGACAGGGGGCCACTGAAGCTTTCTTT. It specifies CATSDPGQGATEAFF.

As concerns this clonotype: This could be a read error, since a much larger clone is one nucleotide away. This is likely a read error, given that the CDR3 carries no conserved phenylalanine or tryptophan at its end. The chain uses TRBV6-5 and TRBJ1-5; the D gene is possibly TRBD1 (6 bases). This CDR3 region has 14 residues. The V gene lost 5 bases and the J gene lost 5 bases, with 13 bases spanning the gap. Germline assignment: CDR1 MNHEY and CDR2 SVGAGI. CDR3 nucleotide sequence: TGTGCCAGCAGTCCCCTTGGGGGGCATCAGCCCCAGCATCTT. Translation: CASSPLGGHQPQHL.

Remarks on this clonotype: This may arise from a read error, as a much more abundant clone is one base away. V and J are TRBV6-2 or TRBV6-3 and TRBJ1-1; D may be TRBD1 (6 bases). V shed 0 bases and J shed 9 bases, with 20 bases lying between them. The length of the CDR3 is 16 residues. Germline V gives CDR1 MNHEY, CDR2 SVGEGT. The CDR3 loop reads CASSYSRGGGPAQAFF. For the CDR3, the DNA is TGTGCCAGCAGTTACTCTAGAGGAGGGGGGCCGGCTCAAGCTTTCTTT.

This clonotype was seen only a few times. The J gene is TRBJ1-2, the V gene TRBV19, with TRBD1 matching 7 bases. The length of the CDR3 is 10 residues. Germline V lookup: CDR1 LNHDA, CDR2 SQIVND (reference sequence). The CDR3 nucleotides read TGTGCTACAGGGGACTATGGCTACACCTTC. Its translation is CATGDYGYTF.

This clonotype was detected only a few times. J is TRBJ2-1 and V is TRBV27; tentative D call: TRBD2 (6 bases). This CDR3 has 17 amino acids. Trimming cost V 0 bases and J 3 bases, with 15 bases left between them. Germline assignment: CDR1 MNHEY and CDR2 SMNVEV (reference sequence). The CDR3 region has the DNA TGTGCCAGCAGTTTATCGGGGGAGGTCTTGGGCTACAATGAGCAGTTCTTC. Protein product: CASSLSGEVLGYNEQFF.

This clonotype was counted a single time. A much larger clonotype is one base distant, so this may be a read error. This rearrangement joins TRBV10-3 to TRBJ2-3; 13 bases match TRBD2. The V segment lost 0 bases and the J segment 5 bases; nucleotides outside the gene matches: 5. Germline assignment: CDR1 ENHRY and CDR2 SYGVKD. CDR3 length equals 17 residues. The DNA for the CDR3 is TGTGCCATCAGTGAGTCGAGGACTAGCGGGGGCATAGATACGCAGTATTTT. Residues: CAISESRTSGGIDTQYF.

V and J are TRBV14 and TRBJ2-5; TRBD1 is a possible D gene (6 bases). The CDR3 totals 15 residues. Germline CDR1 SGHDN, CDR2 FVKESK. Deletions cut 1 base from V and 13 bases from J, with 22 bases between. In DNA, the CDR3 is TGTGCCAGCAGCCAAGCGTTCAGGGGCAGGGAGCCCCCGTACTTC. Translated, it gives CASSQAFRGREPPYF. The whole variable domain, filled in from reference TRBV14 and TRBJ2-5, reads EAGVTQFPSHSVIEKGQTVTLRCDPISGHDNLYWYRRVMGKEIKFLLHFVKESKQDESGMPNNRFLAERTGGTYSTLKVQPAELEDSGVYFCASSQAFRGREPPYFGPGTRLLVL.

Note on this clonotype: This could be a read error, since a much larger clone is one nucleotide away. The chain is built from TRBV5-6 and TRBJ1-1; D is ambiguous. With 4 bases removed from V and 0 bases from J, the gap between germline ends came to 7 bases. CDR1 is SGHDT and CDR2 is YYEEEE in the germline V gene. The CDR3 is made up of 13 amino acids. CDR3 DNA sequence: TGTGCCAGCAGCCGAGAAATGAACACTGAAGCTTTCTTT. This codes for CASSREMNTEAFF.

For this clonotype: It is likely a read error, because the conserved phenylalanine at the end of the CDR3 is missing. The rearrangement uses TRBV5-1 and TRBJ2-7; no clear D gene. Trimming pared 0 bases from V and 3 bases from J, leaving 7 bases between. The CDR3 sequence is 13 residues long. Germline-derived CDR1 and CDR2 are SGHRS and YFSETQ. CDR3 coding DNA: TGCGCCAGCAGCTTGGTTCCCGGCTACGAGCAGTACTAC. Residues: CASSLVPGYEQYY.

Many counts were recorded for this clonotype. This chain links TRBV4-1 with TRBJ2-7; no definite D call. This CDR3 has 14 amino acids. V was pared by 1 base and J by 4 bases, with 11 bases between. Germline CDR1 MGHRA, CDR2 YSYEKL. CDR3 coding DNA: TGCGCCAGCAGCCAAGGCCAAAATGCGTACGAGCAGTACTTC. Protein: CASSQGQNAYEQYF.

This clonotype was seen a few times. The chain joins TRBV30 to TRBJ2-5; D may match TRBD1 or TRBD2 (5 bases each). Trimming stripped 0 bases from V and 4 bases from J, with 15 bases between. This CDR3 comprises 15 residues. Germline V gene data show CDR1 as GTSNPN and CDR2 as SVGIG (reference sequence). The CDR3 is CAWSVGPGGGETQYF. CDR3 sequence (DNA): TGTGCCTGGAGTGTAGGGCCCGGTGGGGGAGAGACCCAGTACTTC.